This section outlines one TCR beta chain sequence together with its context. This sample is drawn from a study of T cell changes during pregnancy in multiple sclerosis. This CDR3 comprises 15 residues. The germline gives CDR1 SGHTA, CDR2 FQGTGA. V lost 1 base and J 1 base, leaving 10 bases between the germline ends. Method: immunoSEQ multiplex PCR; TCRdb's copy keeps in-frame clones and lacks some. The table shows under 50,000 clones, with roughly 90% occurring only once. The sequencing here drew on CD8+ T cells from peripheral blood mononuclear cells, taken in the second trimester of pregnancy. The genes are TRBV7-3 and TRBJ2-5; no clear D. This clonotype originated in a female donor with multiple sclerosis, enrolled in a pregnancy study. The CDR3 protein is CASSLMGGPQETQYF. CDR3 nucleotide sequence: TGTGCCAGCAGCTTAATGGGTGGGCCCCAAGAGACCCAGTACTTC.